This is a list of T cell receptor beta chains from one sample in a study of cytomegalovirus exposure and HLA in healthy donors. The repertoire was sequenced with immunoSEQ multiplex PCR; TCRdb's copy has only in-frame clones and lacks some. This sample has roughly 300,000 clones, with approximately 86% found just once. Sequencing was performed on PBMCs. Receptors originate from a woman aged 25 to 45 in good health and CMV-seropositive. Each CDR3 is given with its conserved first and last residue. Fields, in order: clone size, J gene, D gene, V gene, CDR3 DNA, CDR3 protein. D genes are given only for firm matches. Clone size is stated in some rows and not others, as once, few, many or a class when expanded.

NA | TRBJ2-3 | TRBD1 | TRBV5-5 | TGTGCCAGCAGCCGACAGGGCAGAGATACGCAGTATTTT | CASSRQGRDTQYF
NA | TRBJ2-7 | NA | TRBV6-5 | TGTGCCAGCAGCTCCCGGACTATTAACGAGCAGTACTTC | CASSSRTINEQYF
NA | TRBJ1-2 | NA | TRBV30 | TGTGCCTGGAGTGATGGCAGCTATGGCTACACCTTC | CAWSDGSYGYTF
NA | TRBJ2-7 | NA | TRBV20-1 | TGCAGTGCTAGGTACTACGAGCAGTACTTC | CSARYYEQYF
NA | TRBJ1-4 | NA | TRBV14 | TGTGCCAGCAGTTGGGGGGCTAATGAAAAACTGTTTTTT | CASSWGANEKLFF
many | TRBJ2-1 | TRBD1 | TRBV6-4 | TGTGCCAGCAGTGAGGGGACAGGGGACTACAATGAGCAGTTCTTC | CASSEGTGDYNEQFF
NA | TRBJ1-1 | TRBD1 | TRBV2 | TGTGCCAGCAGCAGGGACAGGGGAGATGTTGAAGCTTTCTTT | CASSRDRGDVEAFF
NA | TRBJ2-7 | NA | TRBV5-1 | TGCGCCAGCAGCTTTGTTAGCTCCTACGAGCAGTACTTC | CASSFVSSYEQYF
NA | TRBJ1-5 | NA | TRBV5-6 | TGTGCCAGCAGCTTCTCGCGGGGGCATAGCAATCAGCCCCAGCATTTT | CASSFSRGHSNQPQHF
NA | TRBJ1-1 | TRBD1 | TRBV28 | TGTGCCAGCAGTTCCCAGGGGGCAGGGACTGAAGCTTTCTTT | CASSSQGAGTEAFF
NA | TRBJ1-5 | NA | TRBV28 | TGTGCCAGCGGGAAACAGGAAAGCTTTAGCAATCAGCCCCAGCATTTT | CASGKQESFSNQPQHF
NA | TRBJ2-3 | TRBD2 | TRBV5-4 | TGTGCCAGCAGCGTAAAACTAGCGGGAGCAGATACGCAGTATTTT | CASSVKLAGADTQYF
NA | TRBJ2-3 | TRBD2 | TRBV5-1 | TGCGCCAGCAGTAGCGGGAGAGGCACAGATACGCAGTATTTT | CASSSGRGTDTQYF
few | TRBJ1-1 | TRBD1 | TRBV5-4 | TGTGCCAGCAGCACTGTTTCGGGACAGGGGGCAGTAAACGCTTTCTTT | CASSTVSGQGAVNAFF
few | TRBJ1-1 | NA | TRBV19 | TGTGCCAGTAGTATAGGCGGGGCTGAAGCTTTCTTT | CASSIGGAEAFF
NA | TRBJ1-1 | NA | TRBV7-3 | TGTGCCAGCAGCTCGGACAGGAACACTGAAGCTTTCTTT | CASSSDRNTEAFF
once | TRBJ1-2 | NA | TRBV7-9 | TGTGCCAGCAGCCCACTGCTAGGCTACACCTTC | CASSPLLGYTF
NA | TRBJ2-5 | NA | TRBV7-2 | TGTGCCAGCAGCTCGTACAAAGAGACCCAGTACTTC | CASSSYKETQYF
NA | TRBJ2-1 | NA | TRBV5-1 | TGCGCCAGCAGCTTGGGGACAGCCCACAATGAGCAGTTCTTC | CASSLGTAHNEQFF
NA | TRBJ2-1 | NA | TRBV11-1 | TGTGCCAGCAGCTTAGCGTTAGCGGCCTCCTACAATGAGCAGTTCTTC | CASSLALAASYNEQFF
NA | TRBJ2-2 | TRBD2 | TRBV28 | TGTGCCAGCAGCGGGACTACCACCGGGGAGCTGTTTTTT | CASSGTTTGELFF